This T cell receptor (beta chain) comes out of a study of blood T cells in healthy people across ages. CDR3 size: 16 residues. CDR1 and CDR2 (germline): LGHNA, YSLEER. A second about 6 to 12 cycle PCR used barcoded and J-beta primers. Tagging of each cDNA molecule was performed by a template-switch adaptor with 12 random nucleotides. TCRdb independently ran MiXCR on the 5' RACE reads; one entry per CDR3 protein. The sample has around 800,000 distinct CDR3 sequences; about 62% are singletons. This clonotype occurred once. The germline gene is not matched at one end of the junction; a read error may be the cause.

The source material was blood. The chain employs TRBV4-3 and TRBJ2-1, with 9 bases matching TRBD2. The sequence came from a young man in good health. CDR3 nucleotide sequence: TGCGCCAGCAGCCTCCAAGCGGGGGGCTCCTTCAATGAGCAGTTCTTC. Translated, it gives CASSLQAGGSFNEQFF.